This T cell receptor beta chain was found in a study of Graves' ophthalmopathy and Graves' hyperthyroidism. Overall study: Peripheral blood was obtained at first diagnosis, ahead of any treatment.

This clonotype showed up many times. Antigen specificity is unknown. Overall study results and limits: Researchers report that a 13-signature model separated ophthalmopathy from stable hyperthyroidism, posting around 86% sensitivity and 65% to 82% specificity. Most thyroid-expanded clonotypes exceeding 0.001 frequency were also found in blood. Progression of ophthalmopathy was predicted by the model with 70% to 71% sensitivity and 72.22% specificity.

From germline, CDR1 is SNHLY and CDR2 FYNNEI. The ends were cut back, 8 bases at V and 3 bases at J, with 11 bases in the middle. This CDR3 spans 12 amino acids. The authors amplified TCR beta CDR3 regions, and they did so from RNA transcripts for repertoire sequencing. RT-PCR with HTBI primers came first, then second-round multiplex PCR. MiXCR was run by TCRdb on the multiplex PCR reads, yielding one entry per CDR3 protein. The repertoire holds 660,000 or so distinct CDR3 sequences, with about 38% as singletons. V is TRBV2 and J is TRBJ2-7, with D tentatively TRBD1 or TRBD2 (5 bases each). The sequence was collected from an adult man with Graves' ophthalmopathy. Specimen: peripheral blood. Here the CDR3 reads CASVRDGYEQYF. Written as DNA, the CDR3 is TGTGCCAGCGTCCGGGACGGCTACGAGCAGTACTTC.